A selection of T cell receptor beta chains follows, all from one sample in a study of control samples from healthy donors and cancer patients. The table came from immunoSEQ multiplex PCR; TCRdb's copy has only in-frame clones and leaves some out. The sample lists about 160,000 clones; 85% to 90% were seen once. The material sequenced was blood. The receptors here all came from a young man in good health. Each CDR3 is given with its conserved first and last residue. D genes are given only for firm matches. Clone size appears in some rows only: once, few, many, or a class for an expanded clone.

v_call	j_call	cdr3_length	d_call	clone_size	cdr3_aa	cdr3_nt
TRBV9	TRBJ2-7	14	-	-	CASSVAAGTYEQYF	TGTGCCAGCAGCGTAGCCGCAGGCACGTACGAGCAGTACTTC
TRBV3-1/TRBV3-2	TRBJ1-1	16	-	-	CASSLSRTVMNTEAFF	TGTGCCAGCAGCCTCTCTCGGACGGTCATGAACACTGAAGCTTTCTTT
TRBV4-3	TRBJ2-7	16	TRBD1	-	CASSQDTGTGSNEQYF	TGCGCCAGCAGCCAAGACACCGGGACAGGGTCTAACGAGCAGTACTTC
TRBV18	TRBJ2-3	16	TRBD2	-	CASSRDLAGASDTQYF	TGTGCCAGCTCACGTGATCTAGCGGGAGCGTCAGATACGCAGTATTTT
TRBV6-6	TRBJ2-7	14	-	-	CASSYSRAAYEQYF	TGTGCCAGCAGTTACTCGCGGGCCGCCTACGAGCAGTACTTC
TRBV19	TRBJ1-5	17	-	-	CASSHGGAPRGDQPQHF	TGTGCCAGTAGTCACGGCGGGGCGCCGAGAGGGGATCAGCCCCAGCATTTT
TRBV7-3	TRBJ2-7	16	-	-	CASSLTGGGRVIEQYF	TGTGCCAGCAGCTTAACAGGAGGCGGCAGGGTGATCGAGCAGTACTTC
TRBV9	TRBJ2-5	15	-	-	CASSVGQGGKETQYF	TGTGCCAGCAGCGTAGGGCAGGGTGGAAAGGAGACCCAGTACTTC
TRBV24-1	TRBJ2-7	14	TRBD1	few	CATSPGTGVYEQYF	TGTGCCACCAGCCCCGGGACAGGGGTCTACGAGCAGTACTTC
TRBV28	TRBJ1-1	13	-	-	CASSFGGRGEAFF	TGTGCCAGCAGTTTTGGGGGAAGGGGTGAAGCTTTCTTT
TRBV28	TRBJ2-7	15	TRBD2	-	CASSSPGGASYEQYF	TGTGCCAGCAGTTCCCCGGGGGGGGCCTCCTACGAGCAGTACTTC
TRBV28	TRBJ1-5	15	-	-	CASGGGAHSNQPQHF	TGTGCCAGCGGGGGGGGAGCCCATAGCAATCAGCCCCAGCATTTT
TRBV7-8	TRBJ2-5	15	TRBD2	-	CASSLGGTRSETQYF	TGTGCCAGCAGCTTGGGCGGGACTAGAAGTGAGACCCAGTACTTC
TRBV18	TRBJ1-2	13	-	-	CASSPQRFYGYTF	TGTGCCAGCTCACCACAGAGGTTCTATGGCTACACCTTC
TRBV4-2	TRBJ2-6	16	-	once	CASSQDRGSGANVLTF	TGTGCCAGCAGCCAAGATCGGGGGTCTGGGGCCAACGTCCTGACTTTC
TRBV5-1	TRBJ1-1	14	-	-	CASSSGTEGTEAFF	TGCGCCAGCAGCTCCGGGACGGAGGGGACTGAAGCTTTCTTT
TRBV7-8	TRBJ1-1	13	-	-	CASSPDGNTEAFF	TGTGCCAGCAGCCCTGACGGAAACACTGAAGCTTTCTTT
TRBV10-3	TRBJ2-2	21	TRBD1	-	CAISESVWDRGPRSIAGELFF	TGTGCCATCAGTGAGTCAGTATGGGACAGGGGGCCTAGAAGTATTGCCGGGGAGCTGTTTTTT
TRBV12-3/TRBV12-4	TRBJ1-5	12	-	-	CASSFLDQPQHF	TGTGCCAGCAGTTTTTTGGATCAGCCCCAGCATTTT
TRBV6-5	TRBJ1-2	15	-	few	CASSLLGDTDYGYTF	TGTGCCAGCAGCTTACTGGGGGACACGGACTATGGCTACACCTTC
TRBV19	TRBJ2-2	17	TRBD2	-	CASQSTPAGVNTGELFF	TGTGCCAGTCAAAGTACCCCAGCGGGAGTGAACACCGGGGAGCTGTTTTTT
TRBV6-6	TRBJ2-7	14	TRBD2	-	CASRGTSSTYEQYF	TGTGCCAGCAGGGGGACTAGCAGCACCTACGAGCAGTACTTC
TRBV10-2	TRBJ2-7	14	-	-	CASSVRDGTYEQYF	TGCGCCAGCAGTGTAAGGGACGGGACCTACGAGCAGTACTTC
TRBV28	TRBJ1-1	14	-	-	CASSPGPRNTEAFF	TGTGCCAGCAGTCCGGGACCGCGGAACACTGAAGCTTTCTTT
TRBV5-4	TRBJ1-3	13	-	-	CTSTATPGNTIYF	TGTACCAGCACGGCGACCCCTGGAAACACCATATATTTT
TRBV19	TRBJ1-3	15	-	-	CASSKGRGSGNTIYF	TGTGCCAGTAGTAAAGGACGGGGCTCTGGAAACACCATATATTTT
TRBV15	TRBJ1-3	15	-	once	CATSLPGGMGNTIYF	TGTGCCACCAGCTTACCGGGGGGTATGGGAAACACCATATATTTT
TRBV7-8	TRBJ2-7	14	-	-	CASSLAETSYEQYF	TGTGCCAGCAGCTTGGCGGAGACGTCCTACGAGCAGTACTTC
TRBV4-3	TRBJ1-1	14	-	-	CASSQDQGGTEAFF	TGCGCCAGCAGCCAAGATCAAGGGGGCACTGAAGCTTTCTTT
TRBV9	TRBJ2-7	13	-	-	CASSPRREHEQYF	TGTGCCAGCAGCCCTCGAAGGGAGCACGAGCAGTACTTC
TRBV5-1	TRBJ2-6	18	TRBD1	-	CASSYRGPVGFGANVLTF	TGCGCCAGCAGCTACAGGGGCCCTGTAGGGTTTGGGGCCAACGTCCTGACTTTC
TRBV2	TRBJ2-1	12	-	-	CASSEVGYEQFF	TGTGCCAGCAGTGAAGTAGGGTATGAGCAGTTCTTC
TRBV27	TRBJ1-2	15	-	once	CASSESSFHLDGYTF	TGTGCCAGCAGTGAATCAAGTTTCCATTTGGATGGCTACACCTTC
TRBV5-6	TRBJ2-1	14	-	-	CASSLSPTNNEQFF	TGTGCCAGCAGCTTGTCCCCGACGAACAATGAGCAGTTCTTC
TRBV18	TRBJ2-7	15	-	-	CASSPPTEFPYEQYF	TGTGCCAGCTCACCACCTACTGAGTTCCCCTACGAGCAGTACTTC
TRBV2	TRBJ1-1	12	TRBD1	-	CASRENRGKAFF	TGTGCCAGCAGAGAAAACAGGGGAAAAGCTTTCTTT
TRBV18	TRBJ2-7	13	-	once	CASSPDIQDPTYF	TGTGCCAGCTCACCAGATATACAGGACCCAACGTACTTC
TRBV2	TRBJ2-7	16	TRBD2	-	CASSVTSGRSSYEQYF	TGTGCCAGCAGTGTAACTAGCGGGAGATCCTCCTACGAGCAGTACTTC
TRBV28	TRBJ1-5	12	-	-	CASSLALQPQHF	TGTGCCAGCAGTTTAGCACTTCAGCCCCAGCATTTT
TRBV19	TRBJ2-1	14	-	-	CASSPATLYNEQFF	TGTGCCAGTAGCCCCGCCACCCTCTACAATGAGCAGTTCTTC
TRBV15	TRBJ2-1	13	-	-	CATSRERFNEQFF	TGTGCCACCAGCAGAGAGAGATTCAATGAGCAGTTCTTC